One sample yielded the 26 T cell receptor beta chains listed below, sequenced in a study. Via MiXCR, TCRdb re-called the RT-PCR reads, giving one row per CDR3 protein. Seen here are approximately 720,000 distinct CDR3 sequences, 14% observed once, and the top ten hold roughly 3.9%. The sample consisted of memory CD4+ T cells from blood. Receptor source: a female donor in good health, serving as a healthy control.

This clonotype occurred a few times. The rearrangement links TRBV12-3 or TRBV12-4 to TRBJ1-1; unclear D gene. V was trimmed by 5 bases and J by 1 base, leaving 17 bases between them. The CDR3 totals 16 residues. CDR3 bases: TGTGCCAGCAGTCCTACAGCCCGTGCAGGGAACACTGAAGCTTTCTTT. This codes for CASSPTARAGNTEAFF.

The rearrangement joins TRBV5-1 to TRBJ1-2; D is ambiguous. V was trimmed by 2 bases and J by 0 bases, leaving 8 bases between them. The CDR3 spans 14 residues. CDR1 and CDR2 from the germline V gene are SGHRS and YFSETQ. The CDR3 spells CASSFSSSNYGYTF. The DNA of the CDR3 is TGCGCCAGCAGCTTTAGCAGCTCTAACTATGGCTACACCTTC.

J is TRBJ2-5 and V is TRBV12-3 or TRBV12-4; TRBD1 matches 8 bases. Losses at the gene ends were 5 bases for V and 7 bases for J; bases not matched to a gene: 9. The length of the CDR3 is 14 residues. The CDR3 DNA is TGTGCCAGCAGTCCAAGGACAGGGTTCGGGACCCAGTACTTC. It translates to CASSPRTGFGTQYF.

This clonotype turned up a few times. J is TRBJ1-2 and V is TRBV11-2; 10 positions match TRBD1. The J segment lost 6 bases and the V segment lost 4 bases, leaving 14 bases of the junction unmatched. In germline, CDR1 is SGHAT, CDR2 FQNNGV. The CDR3 length is 17 residues. As DNA, the CDR3 is TGTGCCAGCAGCTCAACCCGTGCAAGACAGGGGGCCAATGGCTACACCTTC. As protein: CASSSTRARQGANGYTF.

This clonotype showed up just a few times. The chain couples TRBV30 to TRBJ1-5, with D possibly matching TRBD1 (6 bases). Germline CDR1 reads GTSNPN; CDR2 reads SVGIG (reference sequence). This CDR3 contains 13 residues. V was trimmed by 3 bases and J by 5 bases, leaving 11 bases between them. This CDR3 reads CAWSRDIHQPQHF. CDR3 nucleotide sequence: TGTGCCTGGAGCCGGGACATTCATCAGCCCCAGCATTTT. Using reference TRBV30 and TRBJ1-5 for the parts outside the CDR3, the full variable domain is SQTIHQWPATLVQPVGSPLSLECTVEGTSNPNLYWYRQAAGRGLQLLFYSVGIGQISSEVPQNLSASRPQDRQFILSSKKLLLSDSGFYLCAWSRDIHQPQHFGDGTRLSIL.

This clonotype was found many times. This rearrangement joins TRBV6-5 to TRBJ2-7, with TRBD2 matching over 10 bases. CDR3 size: 14 residues. J gave up 5 bases and V 4 bases, and 5 bases lay outside the gene matches. CDR1 is MNHEY, CDR2 SVGAGI, per germline. CDR3: CASSSAGGLNEQYF. The CDR3 DNA reads as TGTGCCAGCAGTTCAGCGGGAGGGCTCAACGAGCAGTACTTC.

This clonotype was detected a few times. The chain links TRBV5-1 to TRBJ2-1; unclear D gene. CDR3 size: 15 residues. Germline CDR1 SGHRS, CDR2 YFSETQ. The V end was cut by 7 bases, the J end by 0 bases, with 14 bases between. DNA of the CDR3: TGCGCCAGCCGAATTCAGCCGACCTCCTACAATGAGCAGTTCTTC. It translates to CASRIQPTSYNEQFF.

This clonotype showed up just a few times. The rearrangement links TRBV18 to TRBJ1-1, with TRBD1 matching over 7 bases. Trimming cost V 3 bases and J 7 bases; bases outside gene matches: 5. Per germline, CDR1 KGHSH and CDR2 LQKENI. This CDR3 region has 13 residues. CDR3 DNA sequence: TGTGCCAGCTCACCCGGGACAGAACTTGAAGCTTTCTTT. It translates to CASSPGTELEAFF.

This chain connects TRBV28 to TRBJ1-2; tentatively, D is TRBD1 (6 bases). CDR1 and CDR2 from the germline V gene are MDHEN and SYDVKM. This CDR3 comprises 14 residues. The V end lost 2 bases, the J end lost 3 bases, and 10 bases lay between the germline ends. The chain's CDR3 is CASSLPTGHYGYTF. CDR3 coding DNA: TGTGCCAGCAGTTTACCAACAGGGCACTATGGCTACACCTTC.

This sequence joins TRBV5-1 and TRBJ2-7; 9 bases line up with TRBD2. Germline V CDR1 and CDR2: SGHRS, YFSETQ. V lost 4 bases, J lost 0 bases, and 14 bases stayed unmatched. The CDR3 contains 18 residues. The CDR3 coding sequence is TGCGCCAGCAGCCAGTCCCACGCGGGAGGGCTAATCTCCTACGAGCAGTACTTC. It is translated as CASSQSHAGGLISYEQYF.

In DNA, the CDR3 is TGTGCCAGCTCACCAGATCCGGGATCCACTGAAGCTTTCTTT. Protein product: CASSPDPGSTEAFF. The chain links TRBV18 to TRBJ1-1; D unclear. This CDR3 comprises 14 residues. V was clipped by 2 bases and J by 4 bases, with 11 bases between them. Per the germline V gene, CDR1 is KGHSH and CDR2 is LQKENI.

In the case of this clonotype: A much larger clone differs from this one at a single base, so this may be a read error. This sequence joins TRBV6-1 and TRBJ2-5; D is possibly TRBD2 (6 bases). Trimming left V 5 bases short and J 2 bases short, with 33 bases between. Germline lookup yields CDR1 MNHNS and CDR2 SASEGT. The CDR3 totals 21 residues. The CDR3 loop is CASSTMRWWLARVPDQETQYF. CDR3 DNA: TGTGCCAGCAGTACAATGAGGTGGTGGCTAGCGAGAGTTCCGGATCAAGAGACCCAGTACTTC.

CDR3 protein: CASWGQFGRGNTEAFF. CDR3 nucleotides: TGTGCCTCCTGGGGACAATTTGGGAGAGGGAACACTGAAGCTTTCTTT. The rearrangement uses TRBV7-3 and TRBJ1-1; D might be TRBD1 (6 bases). The CDR3 is made up of 16 amino acids. The germline gives CDR1 SGHTA, CDR2 FQGTGA. Trimming took off 11 bases at V and 1 base at J, with 23 bases between the two ends. The variable domain in full, with the rest retrieved from reference TRBV7-3 and TRBJ1-1, is GAGVSQTPSNKVTEKGKYVELRCDPISGHTALYWYRQSLGQGPEFLIYFQGTGAADDSGLPNDRFFAVRPEGSVSTLKIQRTERGDSAVYLCASWGQFGRGNTEAFFGQGTRLTVV.

The chain combines TRBV7-2 with TRBJ1-2; 10 nucleotides align to TRBD1. This CDR3 spans 16 amino acids. Per the germline V gene, CDR1 is SGHTA and CDR2 is FQGNSA. Unmatched junction bases numbered 12, after V lost 6 bases and J lost 5 bases. CDR3 protein: CASSSSRDRGFYGYTF. CDR3 coding DNA: TGTGCCAGCAGTTCTTCTAGGGACAGGGGTTTTTATGGCTACACCTTC.

This clonotype came up many times. This chain uses TRBV7-9 with TRBJ2-3, with 9 bases identical to TRBD1. Germline V gene sequence: CDR1 SEHNR, CDR2 FQNEAQ (reference sequence). J was trimmed by 6 bases and V by 4 bases; bases with no gene match: 8. CDR3 size: 15 residues. The CDR3 nucleotides read TGTGCCAGCAGCTCTCGGACAGGGGCTTCTGATACGCAGTATTTT. Amino acids: CASSSRTGASDTQYF.

Here the CDR3 reads CASSLFRGGASEQFF. CDR3 DNA: TGTGCCAGCAGCTTATTCCGCGGGGGGGCTTCTGAGCAGTTCTTC. This rearrangement joins TRBV7-3 to TRBJ2-1, with 9 bases fitting TRBD2. This CDR3 contains 15 residues. Losses at the gene ends were 2 bases for V and 9 bases for J; bases not matched to a gene: 8. CDR1 is SGHTA and CDR2 is FQGTGA in the germline V gene.

The chain couples TRBV4-2 to TRBJ2-7, with D perhaps being TRBD1 or TRBD2 (5 bases each). Germline assignment: CDR1 LGHNA and CDR2 YNFKEQ. This CDR3 comprises 16 residues. The V end lost 0 bases, the J end lost 2 bases, and 14 bases lay between the germline ends. CDR3: CASSQDGAGSPYEQYF. The CDR3 DNA follows: TGTGCCAGCAGCCAAGATGGGGCAGGGAGCCCCTACGAGCAGTACTTC.

This clonotype was seen a handful of times. The chain is built from TRBV18 and TRBJ2-7; 8 bases align to TRBD1. The germline V gene encodes CDR1 KGHSH and CDR2 LQKENI. V was clipped by 4 bases and J by 0 bases; unmatched bases: 8. The CDR3 has 16 residues. In DNA, the CDR3 is TGTGCCAGCTCACTAGGACAGGGTTCCTCCTCCTACGAGCAGTACTTC. Translation: CASSLGQGSSSYEQYF.

This clonotype was seen more than once but under ten times. V and J are TRBV6-1 and TRBJ1-2, with D uncertain. V lost 6 bases and J lost 8, with 22 bases in between. Per germline, CDR1 MNHNS and CDR2 SASEGT. The CDR3 has 15 residues. CDR3 nucleotides: TGTGCCAGCAGACGCCTATTGGCGGACCCCGGCGGCTACACCTTC. It codes for CASRRLLADPGGYTF.

The chain links TRBV3-1 to TRBJ1-5; 7 bases line up with TRBD1. Germline V gene data show CDR1 as LGHDT and CDR2 as YNNKEL (reference sequence). The CDR3 is 14 residues long. Unmatched junction bases numbered 5, after V lost 7 bases and J lost 2 bases. CDR3 bases: TGTGCCAGCACCGCTGGACAGGGCAATCAGCCCCAGCATTTT. Its protein product is CASTAGQGNQPQHF.

In this sample, this clonotype turned up a few times. The gene calls are TRBV24-1 and TRBJ1-2; no definite D call. The CDR3 contains 12 residues. CDR1 is KGHDR and CDR2 is SFDVKD in the germline V gene. V lost 9 bases, J lost 3 bases, and 10 bases lay in between. CDR3 region: CATRTEDYGYTF. CDR3 nucleotides: TGTGCCACCCGAACAGAGGACTATGGCTACACCTTC.

In this sample, this clonotype turned up a few times. The chain combines TRBV7-2 with TRBJ2-2; maybe TRBD1 (6 bases). The CDR3 totals 16 residues. V lost 5 bases and J lost 0, with 13 bases in between. CDR1 SGHTA and CDR2 FQGNSA come from the germline V gene. CDR3 nucleotide sequence: TGTGCCAGCAGCCTGACAGGCCGCGCGAACACCGGGGAGCTGTTTTTT. It yields the protein CASSLTGRANTGELFF.

In its sample, this clonotype was seen many times. V is TRBV6-6 and J is TRBJ1-5, with no clear D. Germline CDR1 MNHNY, CDR2 SVGAGI (reference sequence). The CDR3 loop spans 13 amino acids. Trimming stripped 1 base from V and 7 bases from J, with 8 bases between. CDR3 coding DNA: TGTGCCAGCAGTTACTATATACGGCAGCCCCAGCATTTT. Its protein is CASSYYIRQPQHF.

The rearrangement uses TRBV29-1 and TRBJ2-3; 13 bases are shared with TRBD2. This CDR3 region has 17 residues. Trimming cost V 5 bases and J 0 bases; bases outside gene matches: 8. Germline V CDR1 and CDR2: SQVTM, ANQGSEA. CDR3 nucleotide sequence: TGCAGCGTTTCCCCGGGACTAGCGGGAAGTAGCACAGATACGCAGTATTTT. This sequence encodes CSVSPGLAGSSTDTQYF.

The rearrangement uses TRBV28 and TRBJ2-7; TRBD1 matches at 11 bases. Germline V lookup: CDR1 MDHEN, CDR2 SYDVKM. Germline trimming cut 5 bases from V and 4 bases from J; bases unmatched to any gene: 7. There are 15 residues in the CDR3. CDR3: CASSTRTGGFYEQYF. For the CDR3, the DNA is TGTGCCAGCAGTACCAGGACAGGGGGCTTTTACGAGCAGTACTTC.

This clonotype was recorded only once. The V gene is TRBV6-2 or TRBV6-3, the J gene TRBJ2-1; D is perhaps TRBD1 (5 bases). Germline V CDR1 and CDR2: MNHEY, SVGEGT. The V end was cut by 4 bases, the J end by 15 bases, with 25 bases between. The CDR3 is 15 amino acids. CDR3 sequence reads: CASSSALWGAPGLFF. The CDR3 DNA is TGTGCCAGCAGTTCGGCTCTCTGGGGCGCCCCAGGTCTGTTCTTC.